This T cell receptor beta chain derives from a study of blood T cell repertoires in COVID-19. Study-level information: The origin of the acute and convalescent COVID-19 samples was the United States, Italy and Spain. T cells, B-cell-depleted T cells, or PBMCs provided the cDNA or gDNA that served as material.

Per the original methods: By means of reference gene primer amplification, nucleated cell counts were estimated. The table came from immunoSEQ multiplex PCR; TCRdb's copy has only in-frame clones and leaves some out. The DNA was the basis for D and trimming; V, J and clone size are from that table. The data show under 350,000 clones, with approximately 87% seen just once and 4.6% held by the top ten. The junction had 10 bases not matched to a gene; V was cut back by 8 bases and J by 4 bases. The germline CDR1 and CDR2 sequences are SNHLY and FYNNEI. The CDR3 contains 16 residues. The chain couples TRBV2 to TRBJ2-1; TRBD2 agrees at 11 bases. This TCR came from a man between 60 and 70 years old who had recovered from COVID-19. Sequencing was carried out using peripheral blood. CDR3 sequence (DNA): TGTGCCAGCGACCCCCTGACTAGCGGGAATTACAATGAGCAGTTCTTC. It codes for CASDPLTSGNYNEQFF.